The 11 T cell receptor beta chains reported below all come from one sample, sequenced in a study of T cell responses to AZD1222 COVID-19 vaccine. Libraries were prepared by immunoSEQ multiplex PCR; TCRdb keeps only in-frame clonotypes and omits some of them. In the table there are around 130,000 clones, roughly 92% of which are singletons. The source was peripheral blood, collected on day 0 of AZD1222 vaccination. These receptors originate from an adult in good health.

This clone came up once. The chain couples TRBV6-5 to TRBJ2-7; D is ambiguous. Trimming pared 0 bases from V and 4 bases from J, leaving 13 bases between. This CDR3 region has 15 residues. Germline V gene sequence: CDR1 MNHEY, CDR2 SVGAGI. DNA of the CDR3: TGTGCCAGCAGTTACTCCCAAGTATCAGGATACGAGCAGTACTTC. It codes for CASSYSQVSGYEQYF.

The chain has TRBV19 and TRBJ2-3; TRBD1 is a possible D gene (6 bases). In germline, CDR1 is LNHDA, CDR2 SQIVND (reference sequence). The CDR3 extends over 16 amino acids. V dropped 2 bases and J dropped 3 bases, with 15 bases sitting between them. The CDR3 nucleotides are TGTGCCAGTAGTATAATGGGGATGGGGACAACAGATACGCAGTATTTT. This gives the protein CASSIMGMGTTDTQYF.

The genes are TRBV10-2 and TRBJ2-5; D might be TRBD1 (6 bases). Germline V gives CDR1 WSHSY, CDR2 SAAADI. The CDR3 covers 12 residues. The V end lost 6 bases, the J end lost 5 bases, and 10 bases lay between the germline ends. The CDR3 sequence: CASRQGTETQYF. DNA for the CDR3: TGCGCCAGCAGACAGGGAACGGAGACCCAGTACTTC.

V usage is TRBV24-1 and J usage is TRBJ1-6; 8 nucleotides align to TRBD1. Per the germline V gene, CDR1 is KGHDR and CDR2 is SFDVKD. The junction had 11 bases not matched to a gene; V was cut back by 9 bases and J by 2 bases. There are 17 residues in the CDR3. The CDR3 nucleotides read TGTGCCACCCGCCCCGGGACAGGTCTAACCTATAATTCACCCCTCCACTTT. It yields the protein CATRPGTGLTYNSPLHF.

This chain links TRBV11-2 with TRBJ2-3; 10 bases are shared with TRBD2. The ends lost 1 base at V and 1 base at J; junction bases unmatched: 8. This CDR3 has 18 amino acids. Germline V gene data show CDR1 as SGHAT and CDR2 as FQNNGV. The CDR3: CASSLGILAGVGTDTQYF. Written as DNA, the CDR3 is TGTGCCAGCAGCTTAGGCATTCTAGCGGGGGTGGGCACAGATACGCAGTATTTT.

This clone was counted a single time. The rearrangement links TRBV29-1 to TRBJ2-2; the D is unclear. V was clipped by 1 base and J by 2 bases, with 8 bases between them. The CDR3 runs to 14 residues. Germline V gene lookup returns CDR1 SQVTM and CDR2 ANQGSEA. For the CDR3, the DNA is TGCAGCGTTGAAGCCGACTTAAACACCGGGGAGCTGTTTTTT. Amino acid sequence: CSVEADLNTGELFF.

CDR3 in amino acids: CASSLDDGGVPGYTF. CDR3 DNA: TGTGCCAGCAGCTTAGACGACGGCGGAGTACCTGGCTACACCTTC. The chain is built from TRBV11-2 and TRBJ1-2; D gene uncertain. Trimming took 0 bases from V and 7 from J, leaving 15 bases between them. Germline V gives CDR1 SGHAT, CDR2 FQNNGV. The CDR3 totals 15 residues.

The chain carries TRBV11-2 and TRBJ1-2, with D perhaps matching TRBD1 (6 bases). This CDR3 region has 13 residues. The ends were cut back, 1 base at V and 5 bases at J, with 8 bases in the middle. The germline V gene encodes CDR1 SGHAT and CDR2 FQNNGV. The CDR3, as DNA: TGTGCCAGCAGCTTAGGCAGGGGATATGGCTACACCTTC. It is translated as CASSLGRGYGYTF.

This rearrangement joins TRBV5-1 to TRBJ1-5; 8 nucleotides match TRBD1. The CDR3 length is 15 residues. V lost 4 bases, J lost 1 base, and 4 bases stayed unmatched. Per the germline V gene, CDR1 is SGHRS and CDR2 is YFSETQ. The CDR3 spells CASSPGTGSNQPQHF. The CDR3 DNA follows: TGCGCCAGCAGCCCCGGGACAGGCAGCAATCAGCCCCAGCATTTT.

The CDR3, as DNA: TGTGCCAGCAGCCGTAACAGGGACGGGGATAATGAGCAGTTCTTC. Its protein is CASSRNRDGDNEQFF. The chain links TRBV7-9 to TRBJ2-1; the D gene is possibly TRBD1 (6 bases). This CDR3 has 15 amino acids. The germline V gene has CDR1 SEHNR and CDR2 FQNEAQ (reference sequence). V dropped 5 bases and J dropped 7 bases, with 18 bases sitting between them.

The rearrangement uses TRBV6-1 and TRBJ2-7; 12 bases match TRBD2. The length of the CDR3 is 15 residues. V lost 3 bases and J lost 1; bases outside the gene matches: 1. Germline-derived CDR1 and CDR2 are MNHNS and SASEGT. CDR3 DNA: TGTGCCAGCAGTGACGGACTAGCGGGGTCCTACGAGCAGTACTTC. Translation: CASSDGLAGSYEQYF.